Listed below are T cell receptor beta chains from one sample, sequenced in a study of cytomegalovirus exposure and HLA in healthy donors. Clones were read by immunoSEQ multiplex PCR, and TCRdb kept only the in-frame ones, dropping some. The table lists approximately 140,000 clones, about four fifths of them singletons, with 0.6% to 0.7% in the top ten. Material: PBMCs. These TCRs come from a man aged 18 to 29 in good health and CMV-seronegative. CDR3s include the opening cysteine and the closing phenylalanine or tryptophan. D genes are given only for firm matches. Expanded clones get a size class; other rows say once, few or many, or leave the size out.

clone_size j_call v_call d_call cdr3_aa cdr3_nt
. TRBJ1-5 TRBV6-5 . CASSDTGNQPQHF TGTGCCAGCAGTGACACAGGAAATCAGCCCCAGCATTTT
. TRBJ2-5 TRBV15 . CATSRDQQDSQETQYF TGTGCCACCAGCAGAGATCAACAGGACAGCCAAGAGACCCAGTACTTC
. TRBJ1-4 TRBV4-1 TRBD1 CASSSSRRGTEYNEKLFF TGCGCCAGCAGCTCCTCAAGAAGGGGGACAGAGTATAATGAAAAACTGTTTTTT
. TRBJ1-5 TRBV5-1 . CASSPAGVRNQPQHF TGCGCCAGTTCACCAGCGGGGGTTCGCAATCAGCCCCAGCATTTT
few TRBJ1-1 TRBV25-1 . CASRDTGNTEAFF TGTGCCAGCAGGGACACAGGGAACACTGAAGCTTTCTTT
. TRBJ2-6 TRBV19 . CASSILRDRANVLTF TGTGCCAGTAGTATATTAAGGGACAGGGCCAACGTCCTGACTTTC
. TRBJ1-1 TRBV11-2 . CASSTDRNTEAFF TGTGCCAGCAGCACGGACAGGAACACTGAAGCTTTCTTT
few TRBJ1-1 TRBV4-3 . CASSQETVNTEAFF TGCGCCAGCAGCCAAGAAACAGTGAACACTGAAGCTTTCTTT
. TRBJ1-4 TRBV5-1 TRBD1 CASSLAPTGANEKLFF TGCGCCAGCAGCTTGGCCCCGACAGGGGCAAATGAAAAACTGTTTTTT
. TRBJ1-1 TRBV7-9 . CASSFSRNMNTEAFF TGTGCCAGCAGCTTTTCCAGAAATATGAACACTGAAGCTTTCTTT
few TRBJ1-2 TRBV4-1 . CASRHHGITTRNYGYTF TGCGCCAGCAGGCACCACGGCATAACCACGCGGAACTATGGCTACACCTTC
. TRBJ2-2 TRBV4-3 . CASTERRFGRGELFF TGCGCCAGCACGGAGCGGCGGTTCGGGCGCGGAGAGCTGTTTTTT
. TRBJ1-1 TRBV7-2 . CASSPQTGFAEAFF TGTGCCAGCAGCCCCCAAACAGGGTTCGCTGAAGCTTTCTTT
. TRBJ2-1 TRBV5-6 TRBD1 CASSLVSGQGAYNEQFF TGTGCCAGCAGCTTGGTATCGGGACAGGGAGCTTACAATGAGCAGTTCTTC
. TRBJ2-3 TRBV7-6 . CASSLFRTDTQYF TGTGCCAGCAGCTTATTTCGGACAGATACGCAGTATTTT
. TRBJ1-1 TRBV5-1 . CASSVTLDNGAFF TGCGCCAGCAGCGTCACCTTGGACAATGGGGCTTTCTTT
once TRBJ1-2 TRBV11-2 TRBD1 CASSSADRGVYGYTF TGTGCCAGCAGCTCAGCGGACAGGGGTGTTTATGGCTACACCTTC
. TRBJ1-6 TRBV25-1 . CASSEWGQGLSNSPLHF TGTGCCAGCAGTGAATGGGGGCAGGGTTTGAGTAATTCACCCCTCCACTTT
. TRBJ2-3 TRBV11-2 TRBD2 CASSYRTSRLTDTQYF TGTGCCAGCAGCTACAGGACTAGCCGACTCACAGATACGCAGTATTTT
. TRBJ1-2 TRBV11-2 TRBD1 CASSYTGQDYGYTF TGTGCCAGCAGCTATACGGGACAGGACTATGGCTACACCTTC
. TRBJ2-7 TRBV18 . CASSPYGGFYEQYF TGTGCCAGCTCACCCTACGGGGGATTCTACGAGCAGTACTTC
. TRBJ2-5 TRBV27 . CASSFRTRGGQETQYF TGTGCCAGCAGTTTCCGGACTAGAGGGGGCCAAGAGACCCAGTACTTC
. TRBJ1-2 TRBV2 TRBD1 CASSENRGNYGYTF TGTGCCAGCAGTGAAAACAGGGGTAACTATGGCTACACCTTC
. TRBJ1-2 TRBV7-9 . CASSSITGNGYTF TGTGCCAGCAGCTCGATAACAGGGAATGGCTACACCTTC
. TRBJ2-7 TRBV7-8 TRBD2 CASSSSGGPREQYF TGTGCCAGCAGTTCTAGCGGAGGCCCTCGCGAGCAGTACTTC
once TRBJ1-1 TRBV7-9 . CASSLKGYTEAFF TGTGCCAGCAGCTTGAAGGGGTACACTGAAGCTTTCTTT
. TRBJ2-5 TRBV29-1 TRBD1 CSVRGQVKQETQYF TGCAGCGTTCGAGGACAGGTTAAGCAAGAGACCCAGTACTTC
. TRBJ2-2 TRBV14 . CASSQFRVAGELFF TGTGCCAGCAGCCAATTCCGAGTGGCCGGGGAGCTGTTTTTT
. TRBJ1-5 TRBV5-1 TRBD1 CASNMTGDGNQPQHF TGCGCCAGCAACATGACAGGGGATGGCAATCAGCCCCAGCATTTT
few TRBJ1-2 TRBV10-3 . CATEDYDSRIYTF TGTGCCACCGAGGATTACGATTCGAGGATCTACACCTTC
. TRBJ2-7 TRBV4-3 TRBD1 CASSQERTGGYEQYF TGCGCCAGCAGCCAAGAACGGACAGGGGGCTACGAGCAGTACTTC
once TRBJ2-1 TRBV9 TRBD2 CASSVGPSGGYNEQFF TGTGCCAGCAGCGTAGGGCCTAGCGGGGGCTACAATGAGCAGTTCTTC
. TRBJ1-1 TRBV27 . CASSLKPGSGTEAFF TGTGCCAGCAGTTTAAAGCCAGGGTCAGGAACTGAAGCTTTCTTT
. TRBJ2-5 TRBV5-6 TRBD2 CASSSTGLAGGRSETQYF TGTGCCAGCAGCTCAACGGGACTAGCGGGGGGGAGAAGTGAGACCCAGTACTTC
. TRBJ2-1 TRBV6-6 . CATYDTYNEQFF TGTGCCACCTACGACACATACAATGAGCAGTTCTTC
. TRBJ2-4 TRBV4-3 TRBD2 CASSQTSGGTNIQYF TGCGCCAGCAGCCAAACTAGCGGGGGGACAAACATTCAGTACTTC
. TRBJ1-5 TRBV4-3 . CASSQEDSGNQPQHF TGCGCCAGCAGCCAAGAAGACAGCGGCAATCAGCCCCAGCATTTT
. TRBJ1-3 TRBV4-1 . CASSQDPVGLTPGNTIYF TGCGCCAGCAGCCAAGATCCCGTAGGACTCACGCCTGGAAACACCATATATTTT
. TRBJ2-2 TRBV19 TRBD1 CASSIGTGGSGELFF TGTGCCAGTAGTATCGGGACAGGGGGCTCCGGGGAGCTGTTTTTT
once TRBJ1-1 TRBV7-3 TRBD1 CASSLSGGAAGGNEAFF TGTGCCAGCAGCTTATCGGGAGGAGCGGCAGGGGGCAATGAAGCTTTCTTT
. TRBJ1-1 TRBV6-9 . CASSASWGTGPNTEAFF TGTGCCAGCAGTGCCTCTTGGGGTACAGGGCCGAACACTGAAGCTTTCTTT
few TRBJ2-2 TRBV4-3 . CASSQAGTNTGELFF TGCGCCAGCAGCCAAGCAGGAACCAACACCGGGGAGCTGTTTTTT
. TRBJ2-4 TRBV9 . CASSVGRGGRLAKNIQYF TGTGCCAGCAGCGTAGGGAGGGGGGGGAGACTAGCCAAAAACATTCAGTACTTC
few TRBJ1-2 TRBV21-1 . CASSKTLGEGEVLYGYTF TGTGCCAGCAGCAAAACGTTGGGTGAAGGGGAGGTCCTCTATGGCTACACCTTC
. TRBJ1-3 TRBV5-4 . CASSFSTNSGNTIYF TGTGCCAGCAGTTTTTCCACTAACTCTGGAAACACCATATATTTT
. TRBJ2-7 TRBV7-2 TRBD1 CASSLLATGDTYEQYF TGTGCCAGCAGCTTATTGGCGACAGGGGACACCTACGAGCAGTACTTC
. TRBJ2-7 TRBV4-3 TRBD1 CASSLAGTGEQYF TGCGCCAGCAGCCTAGCCGGGACAGGCGAGCAGTACTTC
. TRBJ1-1 TRBV5-1 . CASSGLLGDTEAFF TGCGCCAGCAGCGGCCTTCTCGGGGACACTGAAGCTTTCTTT